What follows is one T cell receptor beta chain and its context. This entry belongs to a study of PD-L1 blockade in urothelial cancer. Study at large: Enrolled patients had been treated previously with 0 to 3 chemotherapy regimens. Blood yielded a median of approximately 140,000 T cells per sample.

CDR1 and CDR2 (germline): MGHRA, YSYEKL. The V and J ends lost 2 bases and 5 bases, in that order; junction bases with no gene match: 8. This CDR3 has 15 residues. Produced via immunoSEQ multiplex PCR; TCRdb's table is partial and in-frame only. The data contain 70,000 or so clones, 80% to 90% of them singletons. This specimen was PBMCs, taken around atezolizumab (anti-PD-L1) treatment. This sequence was found in a man aged 70-80 years with urothelial cancer. The chain links TRBV4-1 to TRBJ1-2; 7 positions agree with TRBD1. The CDR3 loop is CASSQPHRGYYGYTF. CDR3 DNA: TGCGCCAGCAGCCAACCACACAGGGGTTATTATGGCTACACCTTC.